The present TCR beta chain was sequenced within a study of blood T cell repertoires in COVID-19. As for the study in general: Acute-phase and convalescent COVID-19 samples originated in the United States, Italy and Spain. PBMCs, B-cell-depleted T cells, or T cells were the source of the cDNA or gDNA that made up the material.

TCRdb's copy holds only in-frame clones and misses some; the assay was immunoSEQ multiplex PCR. The sample contains 25,000 to 40,000 clones, about 88% of which appear only once. The CDR3 contains 14 residues. The V and J ends lost 6 bases and 2 bases respectively, with 14 bases between them. The germline CDR1 and CDR2 sequences are SGDLS and YYNGEE. The sequence was obtained from a human donor with active COVID-19. The donor label of this sample is uncertain. Sequencing used peripheral blood. V usage is TRBV9 and J usage is TRBJ1-2, with D possibly being TRBD1 (5 bases). CDR3 DNA: TGTGCCAGCACGTTTGGAGACAGCAACTATGGCTACACCTTC. This codes for CASTFGDSNYGYTF. Variable domain in full (rest from reference TRBV9 and TRBJ1-2): DSGVTQTPKHLITATGQRVTLRCSPRSGDLSVYWYQQSLDQGLQFLIQYYNGEERAKGNILERFSAQQFPDLHSELNLSSLELGDSALYFCASTFGDSNYGYTFGSGTRLTVV.